The entry that follows covers one T cell receptor (beta chain) sequence. Its matching antigen is unknown. This entry comes from a study of Ad26.COV2.S vaccination and SARS-CoV-2 variants. Documented treatment: roughly 20 received Ad26.COV2.S at low or high dose, single or two shots; five or six received placebo; per-sample allocation not given. Material that was analyzed had been drawn on day 63 after the first vaccine or placebo injection. Aged 18-55 years, donor was enrolled in Boston in about 2020. Immunization relied on an Ad26 vector, which expressed Wuhan-strain SARS-CoV-2 spike. Study observations and caveats: Vaccine and placebo groups showed comparable non-spike TCR breadth. Possible underestimation of total T cell responses by the TCR breadth and depth analyses was noted.

The protocol was immunoSEQ multiplex PCR, while the TCRdb copy is restricted to in-frame clones and leaves out a portion. Of around 400,000 clones in the sample, around 90% were seen once. The germline V gene has CDR1 ENHRY and CDR2 SYGVKD. The CDR3 is 14 residues long. Trimming took off 4 bases at V and 7 bases at J, with 13 bases between the two ends. This clonotype originated in a person aged 18-65 years who received the Ad26.COV2.S COVID-19 vaccine or a placebo. Sequenced here: peripheral blood, sampled in a trial of Ad26.COV2.S vaccine versus placebo. The chain has TRBV10-3 and TRBJ1-4; TRBD1 is a possible D gene (5 bases). As DNA, the CDR3 is TGTGCCATCAGTGGAGAAGTAGGGGCTGAAAAACTGTTTTTT. Translation gives CAISGEVGAEKLFF.